This TCR beta chain was captured by sequencing in a study of breast tumors, draining lymph nodes, adjacent tissues. Study-level findings and limits: Findings are consistent with lymph node origin and intratumoral expansion of most tumor T cells. Tumor and nontumor repertoires were significantly more similar in luminal-like than in basal-like breast cancer. Data only fit, rather than demonstrated, lymph node origin of most tumor T cells. Tumors had less TCR diversity than lymph nodes, more than nontumor tissue.

Breast cancer patients provided tissue from their axillary draining lymph nodes. TCRdb reprocessed the multiplex PCR reads with MiXCR, giving one entry per CDR3 protein. The repertoire holds 200,000 or so distinct CDR3 sequences, approximately 33% seen once, with more than 4% in the top ten. This clonotype was observed a handful of times. What it recognizes is unknown. The V end was cut by 7 bases, the J end by 0 bases, with 16 bases between. The length of the CDR3 is 16 residues. Germline V gives CDR1 MNHNY, CDR2 SVGAGI (reference sequence). Sequencing was done on a sample of axillary lymph node tissue. This chain links TRBV6-6 with TRBJ2-1, with D perhaps matching TRBD2 (5 bases). The sequence came from a female donor with breast cancer. Some clones in this sample may be carry-over from other donors' samples. As DNA, the CDR3 is TGTGCCAGCACCGCCCGGGATCAGAGCTCCTACAATGAGCAGTTCTTC. The encoded protein is CASTARDQSSYNEQFF.